This TCR beta chain is drawn from a study of beta chain features in type 1 diabetes. The overall study: Sorted cells numbering roughly 100,000,000 were examined across all samples.

Regarding this clone: Antigen: not known.

What was sequenced were expressed TCRB transcripts, since all of the isolated RNA had been reverse transcribed. The method was immunoSEQ multiplex PCR; TCRdb's version includes in-frame clones alone and lacks a portion of them. The table lists roughly 150,000 clones, 7.8% of them singletons. Points from the study as a whole: Among patients, naive, central memory and Treg TCRB repertoires appeared more similar than among healthy donors. Shortening that was moderate but significant affected the TCRB CDR3s of Type 1 diabetes patients in all four CD4+ subsets.

Germline V gene lookup returns CDR1 MGHRA and CDR2 YSYEKL. The J segment lost 4 bases and the V segment lost 2 bases, leaving 6 bases of the junction unmatched. This CDR3 spans 16 amino acids. This sequence originates from a woman aged 40 to 49 with type 1 diabetes. The sequencing input was central memory CD4+ T cells from blood. The chain joins TRBV4-1 to TRBJ2-5, with 11 bases fitting TRBD1. The CDR3 DNA is TGCGCCAGCAGCCAAATGGGACAGGGGGTAGGAGAGACCCAGTACTTC. It yields the protein CASSQMGQGVGETQYF.